This TCR beta chain was sequenced in a study of blood T cell repertoires in COVID-19. Study at large: The United States, Italy and Spain supplied acute and convalescent COVID-19 samples. The analysed material was cDNA or gDNA that came from T cells, B-cell-depleted T cells, or PBMCs.

V lost 2 bases and J lost 4, with 11 bases in between. Germline lookup yields CDR1 GTSNPN and CDR2 SVGIG (reference sequence). CDR3 size: 13 residues. Original analysis: Nucleated cell counts were estimated from reference gene primer amplification. Generated by immunoSEQ multiplex PCR, the TCRdb table keeps only in-frame clones and is missing some. V and J calls and clone size are given by that table; D and trimming were obtained from the DNA. Here the sample spans 200,000 to 250,000 clones, about 88% being singletons. In its sample, this clone was seen a few times. The sequenced material came from peripheral blood. The gene calls are TRBV30 and TRBJ1-1; D is perhaps TRBD1 (6 bases). This sequence originates from a woman aged 60-75 years with acute or convalescent COVID-19. CDR3 sequence: CAWSTGSGTEAFF. The CDR3 coding sequence is TGTGCCTGGAGTACAGGGTCGGGCACTGAAGCTTTCTTT.